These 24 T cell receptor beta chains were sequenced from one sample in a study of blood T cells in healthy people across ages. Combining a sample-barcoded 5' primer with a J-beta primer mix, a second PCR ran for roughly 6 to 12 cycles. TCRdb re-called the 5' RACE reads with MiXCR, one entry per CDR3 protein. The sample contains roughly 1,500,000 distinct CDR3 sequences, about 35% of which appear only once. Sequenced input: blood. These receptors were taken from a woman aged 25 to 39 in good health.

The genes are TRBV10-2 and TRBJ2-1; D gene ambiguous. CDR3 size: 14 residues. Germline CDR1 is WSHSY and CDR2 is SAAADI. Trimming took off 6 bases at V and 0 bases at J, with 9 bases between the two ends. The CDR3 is CASRNGSSYNEQFF. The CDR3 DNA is TGCGCCAGCAGGAACGGAAGCTCCTACAATGAGCAGTTCTTC.

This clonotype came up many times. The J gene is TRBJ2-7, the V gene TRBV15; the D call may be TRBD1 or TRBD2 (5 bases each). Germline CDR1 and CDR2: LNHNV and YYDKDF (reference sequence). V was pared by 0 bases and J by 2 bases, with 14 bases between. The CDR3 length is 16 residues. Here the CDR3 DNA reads TGTGCCACCAGCAGAGATCCGAGGGGATCCACCTACGAGCAGTACTTC. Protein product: CATSRDPRGSTYEQYF. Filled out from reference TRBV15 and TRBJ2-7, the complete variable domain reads DAMVIQNPRYQVTQFGKPVTLSCSQTLNHNVMYWYQQKSSQAPKLLFHYYDKDFNNEADTPDNFQSRRPNTSFCFLDIRSPGLGDTAMYLCATSRDPRGSTYEQYFGPGTRLTVT.

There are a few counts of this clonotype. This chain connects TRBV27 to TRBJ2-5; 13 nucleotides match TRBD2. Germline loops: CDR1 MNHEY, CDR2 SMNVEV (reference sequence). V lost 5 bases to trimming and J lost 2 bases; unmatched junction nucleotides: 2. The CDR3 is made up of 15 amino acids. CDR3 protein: CASSKGLAGQETQYF. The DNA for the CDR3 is TGTGCCAGCAGTAAGGGACTAGCGGGGCAAGAGACCCAGTACTTC.

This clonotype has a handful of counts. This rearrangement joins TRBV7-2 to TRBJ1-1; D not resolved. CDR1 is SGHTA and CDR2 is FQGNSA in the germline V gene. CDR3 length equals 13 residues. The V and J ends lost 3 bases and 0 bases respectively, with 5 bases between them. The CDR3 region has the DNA TGTGCCAGCAGCTTTCACATGAACACTGAAGCTTTCTTT. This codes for CASSFHMNTEAFF.

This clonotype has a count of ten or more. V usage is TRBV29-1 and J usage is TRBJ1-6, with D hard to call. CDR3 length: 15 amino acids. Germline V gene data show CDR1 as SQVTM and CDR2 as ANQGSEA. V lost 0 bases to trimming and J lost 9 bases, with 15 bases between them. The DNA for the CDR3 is TGCAGCGTTGAAGATAACGGCCTACCAACTTCACCCCTCCACTTT. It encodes CSVEDNGLPTSPLHF. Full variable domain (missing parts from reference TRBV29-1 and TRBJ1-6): SAVISQKPSRDICQRGTSLTIQCQVDSQVTMMFWYRQQPGQSLTLIATANQGSEATYESGFVIDKFPISRPNLTFSTLTVSNMSPEDSSIYLCSVEDNGLPTSPLHFGNGTRLTVT.

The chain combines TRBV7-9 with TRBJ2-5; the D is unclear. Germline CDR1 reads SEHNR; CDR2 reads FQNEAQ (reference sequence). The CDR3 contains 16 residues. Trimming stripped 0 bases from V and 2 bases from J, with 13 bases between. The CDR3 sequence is CASSLAYGPKQETQYF. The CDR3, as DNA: TGTGCCAGCAGCTTAGCCTATGGACCGAAACAAGAGACCCAGTACTTC. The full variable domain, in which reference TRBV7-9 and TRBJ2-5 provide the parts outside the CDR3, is DTGVSQNPRHKITKRGQNVTFRCDPISEHNRLYWYRQTLGQGPEFLTYFQNEAQLEKSRLLSDRFSAERPKGSFSTLEIQRTEQGDSAMYLCASSLAYGPKQETQYFGPGTRLLVL.

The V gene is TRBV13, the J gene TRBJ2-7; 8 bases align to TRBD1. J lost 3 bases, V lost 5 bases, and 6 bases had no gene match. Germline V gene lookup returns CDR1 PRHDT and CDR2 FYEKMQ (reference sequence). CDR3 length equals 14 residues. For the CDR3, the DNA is TGTGCCAGCAGCCTGGGACAGGTCCGCTACGAGCAGTACTTC. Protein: CASSLGQVRYEQYF.

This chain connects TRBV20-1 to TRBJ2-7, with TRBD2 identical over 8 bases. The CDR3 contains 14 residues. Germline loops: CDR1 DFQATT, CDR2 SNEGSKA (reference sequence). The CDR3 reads CKALRREGSYEQYF. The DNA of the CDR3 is TGCAAGGCATTGAGACGGGAGGGTAGCTACGAGCAGTACTTC.

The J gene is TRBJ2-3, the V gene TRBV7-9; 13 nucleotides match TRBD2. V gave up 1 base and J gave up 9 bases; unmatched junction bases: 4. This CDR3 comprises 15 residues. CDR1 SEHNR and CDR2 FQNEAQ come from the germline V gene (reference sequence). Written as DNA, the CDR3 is TGTGCCAGCAGCTTAGACGGGACTAGCGGGATCACGCAGTATTTT. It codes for CASSLDGTSGITQYF.

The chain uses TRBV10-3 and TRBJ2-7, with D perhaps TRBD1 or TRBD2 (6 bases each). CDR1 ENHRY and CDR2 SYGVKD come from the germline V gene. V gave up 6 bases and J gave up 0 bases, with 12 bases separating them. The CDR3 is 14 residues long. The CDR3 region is CAIRGKGGSYEQYF. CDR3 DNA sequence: TGTGCCATCAGGGGAAAGGGGGGCTCCTACGAGCAGTACTTC.

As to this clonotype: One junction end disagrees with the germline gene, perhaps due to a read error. The chain's CDR3 is CASSSPTGEGTDAQYF. CDR3 nucleotides: TGTGCCAGCAGTTCCCCGACAGGGGAAGGCACAGATGCGCAGTATTTT. This chain links TRBV12-3 or TRBV12-4 with TRBJ2-3; 8 bases agree with TRBD1. The CDR3 is 16 amino acids.

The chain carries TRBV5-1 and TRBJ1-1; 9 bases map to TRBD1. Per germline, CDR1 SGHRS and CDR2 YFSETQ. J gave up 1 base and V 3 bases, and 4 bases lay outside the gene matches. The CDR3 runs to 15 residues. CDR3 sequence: CASSWVTGGNTEAFF. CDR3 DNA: TGCGCCAGCAGCTGGGTGACAGGGGGGAACACTGAAGCTTTCTTT.

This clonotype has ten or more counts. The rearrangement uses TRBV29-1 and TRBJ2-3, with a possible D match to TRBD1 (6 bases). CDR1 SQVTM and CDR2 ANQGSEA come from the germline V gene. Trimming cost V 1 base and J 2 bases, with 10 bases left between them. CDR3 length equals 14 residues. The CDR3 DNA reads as TGCAGCGTTGAAGGGTGGGGGCTCACAGATACGCAGTATTTT. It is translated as CSVEGWGLTDTQYF.

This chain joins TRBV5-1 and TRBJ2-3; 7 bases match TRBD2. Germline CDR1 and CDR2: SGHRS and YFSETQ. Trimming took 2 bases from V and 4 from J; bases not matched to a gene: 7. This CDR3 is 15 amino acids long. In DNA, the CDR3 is TGCGCCAGCAGCTTTCGTGGGAGGGCCGCAGATACGCAGTATTTT. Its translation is CASSFRGRAADTQYF.

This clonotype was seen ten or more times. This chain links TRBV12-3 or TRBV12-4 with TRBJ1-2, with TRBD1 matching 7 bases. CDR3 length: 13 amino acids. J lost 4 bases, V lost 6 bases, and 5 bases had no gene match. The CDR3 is CASSTTGFYGYTF. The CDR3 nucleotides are TGTGCCAGCAGCACGACAGGGTTCTATGGCTACACCTTC.

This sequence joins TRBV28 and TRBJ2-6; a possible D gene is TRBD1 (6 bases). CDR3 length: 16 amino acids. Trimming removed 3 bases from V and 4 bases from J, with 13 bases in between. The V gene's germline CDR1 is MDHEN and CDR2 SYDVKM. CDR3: CASSLWGRTGANVLTF. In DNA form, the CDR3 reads TGTGCCAGCAGTTTGTGGGGGCGGACCGGGGCCAACGTCCTGACTTTC.

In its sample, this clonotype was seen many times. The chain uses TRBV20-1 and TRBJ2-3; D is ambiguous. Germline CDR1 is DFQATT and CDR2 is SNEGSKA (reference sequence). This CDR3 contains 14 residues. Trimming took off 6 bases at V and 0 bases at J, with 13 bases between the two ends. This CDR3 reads CSAPVSSSTDTQYF. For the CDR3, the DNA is TGCAGTGCCCCAGTTAGCAGTAGCACAGATACGCAGTATTTT.

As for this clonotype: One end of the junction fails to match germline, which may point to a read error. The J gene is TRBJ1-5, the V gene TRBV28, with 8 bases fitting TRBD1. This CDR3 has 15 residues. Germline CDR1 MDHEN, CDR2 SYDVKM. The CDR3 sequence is CASGFEDRDDQPQHF. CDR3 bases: TGTGCCAGCGGTTTTGAGGACAGGGACGATCAGCCCCAGCATTTT.

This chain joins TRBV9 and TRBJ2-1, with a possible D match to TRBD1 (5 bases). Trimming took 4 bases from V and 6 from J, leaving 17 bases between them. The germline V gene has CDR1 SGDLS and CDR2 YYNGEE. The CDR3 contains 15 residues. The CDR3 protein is CASSIQGILGNEQFF. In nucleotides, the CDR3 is TGTGCCAGCAGCATTCAGGGTATTCTAGGCAATGAGCAGTTCTTC.

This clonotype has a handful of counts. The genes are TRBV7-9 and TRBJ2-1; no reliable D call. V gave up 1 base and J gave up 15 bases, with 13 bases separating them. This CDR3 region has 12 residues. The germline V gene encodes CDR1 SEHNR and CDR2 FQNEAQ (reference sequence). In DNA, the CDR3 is TGTGCCAGCAGCTTAGATTCGGCTTCCAGGTTCTTC. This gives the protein CASSLDSASRFF. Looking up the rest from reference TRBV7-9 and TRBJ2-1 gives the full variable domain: DTGVSQNPRHKITKRGQNVTFRCDPISEHNRLYWYRQTLGQGPEFLTYFQNEAQLEKSRLLSDRFSAERPKGSFSTLEIQRTEQGDSAMYLCASSLDSASRFFGPGTRLTVL.

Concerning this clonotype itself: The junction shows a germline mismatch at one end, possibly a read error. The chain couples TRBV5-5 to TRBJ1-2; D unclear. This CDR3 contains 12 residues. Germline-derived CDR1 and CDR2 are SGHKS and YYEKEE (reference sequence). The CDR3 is CASSLAMDGCTF. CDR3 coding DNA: TGTGCCAGCAGCTTGGCAATGGATGGCTGCACCTTC.

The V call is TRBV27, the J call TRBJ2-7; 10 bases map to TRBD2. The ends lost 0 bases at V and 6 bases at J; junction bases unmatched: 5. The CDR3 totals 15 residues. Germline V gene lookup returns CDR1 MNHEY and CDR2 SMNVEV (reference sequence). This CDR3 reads CASSLSGLASSEQYF. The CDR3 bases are TGTGCCAGCAGTTTATCGGGACTAGCGTCGTCCGAGCAGTACTTC.

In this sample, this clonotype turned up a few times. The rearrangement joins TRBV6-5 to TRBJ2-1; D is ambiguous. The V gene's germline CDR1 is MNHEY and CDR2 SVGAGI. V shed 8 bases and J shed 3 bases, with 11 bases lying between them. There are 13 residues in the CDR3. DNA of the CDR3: TGTGCCAGCCGACCGCAGGACTACAATGAGCAGTTCTTC. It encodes CASRPQDYNEQFF.

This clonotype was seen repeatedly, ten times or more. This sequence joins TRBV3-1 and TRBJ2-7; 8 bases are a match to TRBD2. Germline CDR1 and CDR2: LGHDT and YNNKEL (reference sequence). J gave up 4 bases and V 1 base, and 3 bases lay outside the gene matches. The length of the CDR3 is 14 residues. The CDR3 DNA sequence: TGTGCCAGCAGCCAAGCGGGGGGGCTATACGAGCAGTACTTC. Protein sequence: CASSQAGGLYEQYF.